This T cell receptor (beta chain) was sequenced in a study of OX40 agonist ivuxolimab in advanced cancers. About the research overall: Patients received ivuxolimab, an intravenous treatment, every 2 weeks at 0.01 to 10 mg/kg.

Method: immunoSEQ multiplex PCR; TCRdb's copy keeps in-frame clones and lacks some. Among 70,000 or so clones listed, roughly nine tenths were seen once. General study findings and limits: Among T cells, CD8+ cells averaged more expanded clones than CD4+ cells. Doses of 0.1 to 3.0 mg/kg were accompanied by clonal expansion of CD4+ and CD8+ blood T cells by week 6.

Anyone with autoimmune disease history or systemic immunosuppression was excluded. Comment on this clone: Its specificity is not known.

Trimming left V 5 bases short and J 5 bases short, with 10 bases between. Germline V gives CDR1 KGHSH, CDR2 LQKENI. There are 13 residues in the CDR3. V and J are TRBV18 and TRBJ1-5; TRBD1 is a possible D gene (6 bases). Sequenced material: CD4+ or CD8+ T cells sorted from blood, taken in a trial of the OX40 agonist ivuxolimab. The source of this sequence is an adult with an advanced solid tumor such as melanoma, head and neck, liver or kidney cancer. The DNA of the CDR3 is TGTGCCAGCTCAGTAAACAGGGATCAGCCCCAGCATTTT. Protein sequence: CASSVNRDQPQHF.